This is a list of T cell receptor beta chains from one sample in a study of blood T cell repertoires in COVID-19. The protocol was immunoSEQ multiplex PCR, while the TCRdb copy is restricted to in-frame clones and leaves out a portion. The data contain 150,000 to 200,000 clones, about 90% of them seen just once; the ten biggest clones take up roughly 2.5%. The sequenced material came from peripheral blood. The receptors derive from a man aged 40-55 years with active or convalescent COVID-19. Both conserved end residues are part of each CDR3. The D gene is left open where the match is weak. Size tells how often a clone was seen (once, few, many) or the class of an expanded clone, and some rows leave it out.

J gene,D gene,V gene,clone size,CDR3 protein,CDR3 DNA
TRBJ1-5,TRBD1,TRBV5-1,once,CASSPGTVSNQPQHF,TGCGCCAGCAGCCCAGGGACAGTTAGCAATCAGCCCCAGCATTTT
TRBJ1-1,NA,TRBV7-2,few,CASSAHRNGAFF,TGTGCCAGCAGCGCCCACAGGAATGGGGCTTTCTTT
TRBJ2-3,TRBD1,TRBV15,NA,CATSSTGEYDTQYF,TGTGCCACCAGCAGTACAGGGGAATATGATACGCAGTATTTT
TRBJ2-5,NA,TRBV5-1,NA,CASSLDRPRETQYF,TGCGCCAGCAGCTTGGACCGCCCCCGGGAGACCCAGTACTTC
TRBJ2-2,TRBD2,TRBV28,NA,CASSLSGGARELFF,TGTGCCAGCAGTCTTAGCGGGGGGGCCCGGGAGCTGTTTTTT
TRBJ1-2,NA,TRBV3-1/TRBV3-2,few,CASSQGSSYGYTF,TGTGCCAGCAGCCAAGGTAGCAGCTATGGCTACACCTTC
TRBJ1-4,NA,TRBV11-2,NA,CASSLDRWELFF,TGTGCCAGCAGCCTCGACAGGTGGGAACTGTTTTTT
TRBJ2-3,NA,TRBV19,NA,CASSSAAGTSTDTQYF,TGTGCCAGTAGTTCTGCCGCGGGGACTAGCACAGATACGCAGTATTTT
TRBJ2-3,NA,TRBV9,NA,CASSSTGFEADTQYF,TGTGCCAGCAGCTCAACAGGGTTCGAGGCAGATACGCAGTATTTT
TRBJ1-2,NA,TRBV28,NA,CATSRGINYGYTF,TGTGCGACGAGCCGAGGGATTAACTATGGCTACACCTTC
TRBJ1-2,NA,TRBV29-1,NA,CSVTLPGGYGYTF,TGCAGCGTTACCCTCCCCGGCGGCTATGGCTACACCTTC
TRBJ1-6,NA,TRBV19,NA,CASSEFYNSPLHF,TGTGCCTCCAGCGAGTTTTATAATTCACCCCTCCACTTT
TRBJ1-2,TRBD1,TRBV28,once,CASSRPGQESTLGYGYTF,TGTGCCAGCAGTCGGCCGGGACAGGAATCGACCCTTGGCTATGGCTACACCTTC
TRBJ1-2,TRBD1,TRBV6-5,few,CASSYDRAPYGYTF,TGTGCCAGCAGTTATGACAGGGCCCCCTATGGCTACACCTTC
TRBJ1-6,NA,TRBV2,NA,CASSDGAGINSPLHF,TGTGCCAGCAGTGATGGAGCGGGGATTAATTCACCCCTCCACTTT
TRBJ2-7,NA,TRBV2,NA,CASTLNRLGGSYEQYF,TGTGCCAGCACCCTAAACAGACTGGGGGGCTCCTACGAGCAGTACTTC
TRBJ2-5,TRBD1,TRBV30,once,CAWSDHSNRGRRETQYF,TGTGCCTGGAGTGACCACAGTAACAGGGGGCGGCGAGAGACCCAGTACTTC
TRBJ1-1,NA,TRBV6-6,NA,CASSYTTGNTEAFF,TGTGCCAGCAGTTACACGACAGGGAACACTGAAGCTTTCTTT
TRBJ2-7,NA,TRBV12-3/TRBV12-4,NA,CASSLQGNYEQYF,TGTGCCAGCAGTTTACAGGGTAACTACGAGCAGTACTTC
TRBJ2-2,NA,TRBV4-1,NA,CASSPTPKNTGELFF,TGCGCCAGCAGCCCGACTCCCAAGAACACCGGGGAGCTGTTTTTT
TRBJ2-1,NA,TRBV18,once,CASSPGTEQFF,TGTGCCAGCTCACCTGGCACGGAGCAGTTCTTC
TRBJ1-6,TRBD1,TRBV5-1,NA,CASSLGPDRGSPLHF,TGCGCCAGCAGCTTGGGCCCGGACAGGGGTTCACCCCTCCACTTT
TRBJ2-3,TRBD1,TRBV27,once,CASSPKTGGTDTQYF,TGTGCCAGCAGTCCGAAGACAGGGGGCACAGATACGCAGTATTTT
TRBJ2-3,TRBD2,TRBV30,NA,CAWSPGLAGGRDTQYF,TGTGCCTGGAGCCCAGGACTAGCGGGGGGCCGAGATACGCAGTATTTT
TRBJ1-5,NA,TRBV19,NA,CASSTHREGQPQHF,TGTGCCAGTAGTACCCACAGGGAAGGGCAGCCCCAGCATTTT
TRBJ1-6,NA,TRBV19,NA,CASSIGPVGNLHF,TGTGCCAGTAGTATTGGGCCAGTGGGTAACCTCCACTTT
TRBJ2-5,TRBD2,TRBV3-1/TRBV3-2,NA,CASSRGLAGGGAETQYF,TGTGCCAGCAGCCGGGGACTAGCGGGGGGCGGGGCCGAGACCCAGTACTTC
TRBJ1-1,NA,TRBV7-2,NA,CASSFGQMNTEAFF,TGTGCCAGCAGCTTTGGGCAAATGAACACTGAAGCTTTCTTT
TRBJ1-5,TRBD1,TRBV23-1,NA,CASSQRDRGTNQPQHF,TGCGCCAGCAGTCAAAGGGACAGGGGGACGAATCAGCCCCAGCATTTT
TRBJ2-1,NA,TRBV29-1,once,CSVIGQWQFF,TGCAGCGTAATAGGACAATGGCAGTTCTTC
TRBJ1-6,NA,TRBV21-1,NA,CASSFRDTSSPLHF,TGTGCCAGCAGCTTCCGGGACACAAGTTCACCCCTCCACTTT
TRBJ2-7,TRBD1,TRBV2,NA,CASSRLLDRISYEQYF,TGTGCCAGCAGTCGCCTCCTGGACAGGATTTCCTACGAGCAGTACTTC
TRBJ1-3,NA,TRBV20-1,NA,CSASETVRNSGNTIYF,TGCAGTGCTAGTGAGACAGTACGAAACTCTGGAAACACCATATATTTT
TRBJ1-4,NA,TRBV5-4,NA,CASRSSLNEKLFF,TGTGCCAGCAGGAGTAGCCTTAATGAAAAACTGTTTTTT
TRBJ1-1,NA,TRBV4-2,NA,CASSQTGLTEAFF,TGTGCCAGCAGCCAAACAGGATTGACTGAAGCTTTCTTT
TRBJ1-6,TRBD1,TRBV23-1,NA,CASNRQGRSYNSPLHF,TGCGCCAGCAACCGACAGGGACGATCCTATAATTCACCCCTCCACTTT
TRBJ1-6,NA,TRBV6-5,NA,CASLRYRENNSPLHF,TGTGCCAGCCTCCGATACCGAGAAAATAATTCACCCCTCCACTTT
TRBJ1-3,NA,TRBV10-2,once,CASIKQDGGNTIYF,TGCGCCAGCATTAAACAGGACGGTGGAAACACCATATATTTT
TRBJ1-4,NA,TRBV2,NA,CASTEEGGTNEKLFF,TGTGCCAGCACAGAGGAGGGCGGAACTAATGAAAAACTGTTTTTT
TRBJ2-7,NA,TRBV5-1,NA,CASSLEATSRGEQYF,TGCGCCAGCAGCTTGGAAGCTACTTCCAGAGGGGAGCAGTACTTC
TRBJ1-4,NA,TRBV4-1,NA,CASSLSRVTNEKLFF,TGCGCCAGCAGCCTTTCTCGGGTAACTAATGAAAAACTGTTTTTT
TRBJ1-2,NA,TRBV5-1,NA,CASSYLVGGYGYTF,TGCGCCAGCAGCTATCTCGTCGGAGGCTATGGCTACACCTTC
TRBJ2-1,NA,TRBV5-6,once,CASSPFRGRTANEQFF,TGTGCCAGCAGCCCGTTCCGGGGAAGGACCGCCAATGAGCAGTTCTTC
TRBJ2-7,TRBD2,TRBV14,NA,CASTKREGSSYEQYF,TGTGCCAGCACAAAACGGGAGGGGAGCTCCTACGAGCAGTACTTC
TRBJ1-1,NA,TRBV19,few,CASSVTGTLRAFF,TGTGCCAGTAGTGTTACAGGGACATTGAGAGCTTTCTTT
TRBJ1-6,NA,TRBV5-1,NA,CASSGGGPDPLHF,TGCGCCAGCAGCGGCGGGGGTCCCGATCCCCTCCACTTT
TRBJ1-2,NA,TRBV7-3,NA,CASSLQEGSQGTPNYGYTF,TGTGCCAGCAGCCTCCAGGAGGGGAGTCAGGGAACACCTAACTATGGCTACACCTTC
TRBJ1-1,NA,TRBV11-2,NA,CASSVQGTEAFF,TGTGCCAGCAGCGTACAGGGCACTGAAGCTTTCTTT
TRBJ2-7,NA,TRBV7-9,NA,CASSFSGQGDDEQYF,NA
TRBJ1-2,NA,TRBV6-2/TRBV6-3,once,CASSYSTRDNNYGYTF,TGTGCCAGCAGTTACTCGACGCGAGACAACAACTATGGCTACACCTTC
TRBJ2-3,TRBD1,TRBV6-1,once,CASSEANFWTGGAGTDTQYF,TGTGCCAGCAGTGAAGCGAATTTCTGGACAGGGGGCGCCGGGACAGATACGCAGTATTTT
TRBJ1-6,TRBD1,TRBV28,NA,CASSLSTGVNSPLHF,TGTGCCAGCAGTTTAAGCACAGGGGTAAATTCACCCCTCCACTTT
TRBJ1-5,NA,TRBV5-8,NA,CASSFVQGQPQHF,TGTGCCAGCAGCTTCGTACAGGGACAGCCCCAGCATTTT
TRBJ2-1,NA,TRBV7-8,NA,CASSLAASQGEQFF,TGTGCCAGCAGCTTAGCTGCTAGCCAAGGTGAGCAGTTCTTC